These 16 T cell receptor beta chains originate from one sample sequenced in a study of T cell responses to AZD1222 COVID-19 vaccine. The protocol was immunoSEQ multiplex PCR, while the TCRdb copy is restricted to in-frame clones and leaves out a portion. The table has 75,000 to 90,000 clones, about 78% seen once. The sequences come from peripheral blood, collected on day 0 of AZD1222 vaccination. The receptors come from an adult in good health.

The V call is TRBV4-1, the J call TRBJ2-5; 12 bases fit TRBD2. Germline V gene sequence: CDR1 MGHRA, CDR2 YSYEKL. The CDR3 runs to 17 residues. Trimming cost V 0 bases and J 4 bases; bases outside gene matches: 6. The CDR3 coding sequence is TGCGCCAGCAGCCAAGAGCCTAGCGGGAGGGCCGCAGAGACCCAGTACTTC. Translated: CASSQEPSGRAAETQYF.

This clone was found a few times. The CDR3 region is CASSFQSTRPYF. DNA of the CDR3: TGTGCCAGCAGTTTTCAATCGACACGACCTTACTTC. The chain employs TRBV28 and TRBJ2-7; D is uncertain. The CDR3 is made up of 12 amino acids. Trimming took 3 bases from V and 13 from J, leaving 16 bases between them. Germline loops: CDR1 MDHEN, CDR2 SYDVKM.

The gene calls are TRBV6-5 and TRBJ1-2, with 7 positions matching TRBD1. Germline assignment: CDR1 MNHEY and CDR2 SVGAGI. V shed 6 bases and J 3 bases; nucleotides not matched to a gene: 4. The CDR3 has 13 residues. The CDR3 nucleotides are TGTGCCAGCAGCCCCGACAGGGACTATGGCTACACCTTC. As protein: CASSPDRDYGYTF.

This clone was counted only a few times. This chain uses TRBV7-6 with TRBJ2-7; 8 nucleotides line up with TRBD1. Germline V gene sequence: CDR1 SGHVS, CDR2 FNYEAQ. J gave up 3 bases and V 4 bases, and 8 bases lay outside the gene matches. The CDR3 spans 15 residues. CDR3 loop: CASSSETGTGYEQYF. The DNA of the CDR3 is TGTGCCAGCAGCTCCGAAACCGGGACAGGCTACGAGCAGTACTTC.

In its sample, this clone was seen a few times. The V call is TRBV6-5, the J call TRBJ1-3; a weak D match, TRBD1 (5 bases). The CDR3 has 14 residues. V lost 3 bases, J lost 2 bases, and 8 bases lay in between. Germline lookup yields CDR1 MNHEY and CDR2 SVGAGI. CDR3 sequence reads: CASSYLGAGNTIYF. The CDR3 nucleotides are TGTGCCAGCAGTTATTTAGGGGCTGGAAACACCATATATTTT.

This clone was observed a single time. The chain uses TRBV7-9 and TRBJ1-1, with a possible D match to TRBD1 (6 bases). The V and J ends lost 4 bases and 5 bases respectively, with 14 bases between them. The length of the CDR3 is 14 residues. The germline gives CDR1 SEHNR, CDR2 FQNEAQ (reference sequence). The CDR3 sequence: CASSYEGGGTEAFF. The CDR3 DNA reads as TGTGCCAGCAGCTACGAGGGGGGCGGAACTGAAGCTTTCTTT.

This clone turned up a few times. This sequence joins TRBV4-3 and TRBJ2-4, with 11 bases lining up with TRBD2. The CDR3 spans 15 residues. The V gene end was trimmed by 4 bases and the J gene end by 3 bases; junction bases not matched to a gene: 2. The germline V gene encodes CDR1 LGHNA and CDR2 YSLEER. CDR3 nucleotides: TGCGCCAGCAGCCTACTAGCGGGGGACAAAAACATTCAGTACTTC. Protein: CASSLLAGDKNIQYF.

The V call is TRBV28, the J call TRBJ1-5; D might be TRBD1 (5 bases). The ends were cut back, 7 bases at V and 1 base at J, with 20 bases in the middle. Germline lookup yields CDR1 MDHEN and CDR2 SYDVKM. The length of the CDR3 is 17 residues. The CDR3 loop reads CASKNHRGRESNQPQHF. The CDR3 DNA reads TGTGCCAGCAAAAACCACCGCGGCAGGGAAAGCAATCAGCCCCAGCATTTT.

The V call is TRBV28, the J call TRBJ2-7, with 7 positions matching TRBD2. CDR1 is MDHEN, CDR2 SYDVKM, per germline. This CDR3 comprises 14 residues. V dropped 7 bases and J dropped 1; count of bases not matched to a gene: 7. The CDR3: CASITTGGSYEQYF. The CDR3 DNA reads TGTGCCAGCATCACGACGGGGGGATCCTACGAGCAGTACTTC.

This chain joins TRBV5-5 and TRBJ2-1, with TRBD2 identical over 9 bases. The CDR3 length is 17 residues. The junction had 7 bases not matched to a gene; V was cut back by 0 bases and J by 3 bases. In germline, CDR1 is SGHKS, CDR2 YYEKEE (reference sequence). The CDR3 is CASSLGGAGGIYNEQFF. The CDR3 DNA reads TGTGCCAGCAGCTTGGGAGGCGCGGGAGGGATCTACAATGAGCAGTTCTTC.

This chain connects TRBV27 to TRBJ2-5; D might be TRBD1 or TRBD2, each matching 5 bases. Germline lookup yields CDR1 MNHEY and CDR2 SMNVEV (reference sequence). The V end lost 0 bases, the J end lost 4 bases, and 12 bases lay between the germline ends. The CDR3 contains 15 residues. The CDR3 sequence: CASSLSRGSRETQYF. CDR3 DNA: TGTGCCAGCAGTTTATCGAGGGGTTCGAGAGAGACCCAGTACTTC.

V is TRBV11-2 and J is TRBJ1-3; no definite D call. Trimming removed 2 bases from V and 0 bases from J, with 8 bases in between. The germline V gene has CDR1 SGHAT and CDR2 FQNNGV. This CDR3 spans 15 amino acids. The CDR3 sequence is CASSLRGNSGNTIYF. CDR3 coding DNA: TGTGCCAGCAGCTTAAGAGGCAACTCTGGAAACACCATATATTTT.

This chain connects TRBV7-2 to TRBJ1-5; D is perhaps TRBD1 (6 bases). Germline CDR1 and CDR2: SGHTA and FQGNSA. This CDR3 is built from 16 residues. The V and J ends lost 4 bases and 4 bases respectively, with 17 bases between them. The CDR3 DNA is TGTGCCAGCAGCTCTACCGGGACAACTTTAAATCAGCCCCAGCATTTT. This gives the protein CASSSTGTTLNQPQHF.

The chain couples TRBV15 to TRBJ2-5, with 8 nucleotides matching TRBD1. The V segment lost 0 bases and the J segment 5 bases; nucleotides outside the gene matches: 20. The CDR3 loop spans 20 amino acids. Germline V gene data show CDR1 as LNHNV and CDR2 as YYDKDF (reference sequence). The CDR3 protein is CATSREYGQGLLGVAETQYF. In DNA, the CDR3 is TGTGCCACCAGCAGAGAATACGGACAGGGACTTCTGGGGGTCGCGGAGACCCAGTACTTC. The variable domain in full, completed from reference TRBV15 and TRBJ2-5, reads DAMVIQNPRYQVTQFGKPVTLSCSQTLNHNVMYWYQQKSSQAPKLLFHYYDKDFNNEADTPDNFQSRRPNTSFCFLDIRSPGLGDTAMYLCATSREYGQGLLGVAETQYFGPGTRLLVL.

The chain uses TRBV21-1 and TRBJ1-5; the D call in the table, TRBD1, was not verified against the DNA. TRBV21-1 is listed as a pseudogene. This CDR3 spans 16 amino acids. The CDR3 loop reads CASSKVRDRGHQPQHF. Written as DNA, the CDR3 is TGTGCCAGCAGCAAAGTTAGGGACAGGGGGCATCAGCCCCAGCATTTT.

The chain links TRBV27 to TRBJ1-1; no reliable D call. There are 13 residues in the CDR3. CDR1 is MNHEY, CDR2 SMNVEV, per germline (reference sequence). The V end was cut by 7 bases, the J end by 2 bases, with 11 bases between. CDR3 residues: CASNPSDNTEAFF. The CDR3 DNA is TGTGCCAGCAATCCTAGCGATAACACTGAAGCTTTCTTT.